This TCR beta chain was retrieved from a study of PD-1 and CTLA-4 blockade in melanoma. From germline, CDR1 is SEHNR and CDR2 FQNEAQ (reference sequence). The CDR3 loop spans 15 amino acids. V lost 3 bases to trimming and J lost 6 bases, with 15 bases between them. Assay used: immunoSEQ multiplex PCR; TCRdb lists only in-frame clones, some missing. The table lists under 40,000 clones, about 88% of them singletons, with more than 5.5% in the top ten. Here the sequenced sample was CD8+ T cells from peripheral blood, taken from a patient given anti-PD-1 treatment. This sequence originates from a human donor with melanoma. The V gene is TRBV7-9, the J gene TRBJ1-5, with a weak D call TRBD1 (5 bases). This chain's CDR3 is CASSFEGIVGQPQHF. The CDR3 DNA follows: TGTGCCAGCAGCTTTGAGGGGATTGTTGGTCAGCCCCAGCATTTT.